The 4 T cell receptor beta chains presented below share a single source sample, sequenced in a study of blood T cell repertoires in COVID-19 (dated by TCRdb to between 2020 and 2021). The library was made by the immunoSEQ multiplex PCR assay. TCRdb re-hosts the immuneACCESS table, in-frame sequences only. Its copies lack some clones; in the studies checked, an unresolved V gene accounts for under half of them, and the cause for the rest is not known. This sample comprises 30,000 or so clones, 87% of them detected only once. The top ten hold around 15% of the sample. The sample was peripheral blood. The receptor source for this set is a man in his sixties with active COVID-19.

The chain carries TRBV9 and TRBJ2-7, with 10 bases lining up with TRBD1. Unmatched junction bases numbered 4, after V lost 4 bases and J lost 0 bases. This CDR3 comprises 15 residues. CDR1 and CDR2 (germline): SGDLS, YYNGEE. CDR3 DNA sequence: TGTGCCAGCAGCCCAGGACAGGGGGTCTCCTACGAGCAGTACTTC. This gives the protein CASSPGQGVSYEQYF.

The sample holds a few counts of this clone. V and J are TRBV6-1 and TRBJ1-6, with 8 nucleotides matching TRBD1. The V gene end was trimmed by 3 bases and the J gene end by 9 bases; junction bases not matched to a gene: 10. The CDR3 extends over 16 amino acids. Germline V gene data show CDR1 as MNHNS and CDR2 as SASEGT. CDR3 sequence: CASSDHYQGAGSPLHF. The DNA for the CDR3 is TGTGCCAGCAGTGATCACTACCAGGGGGCAGGTTCACCCCTCCACTTT.

The table lists this clone with a few counts. The chain combines TRBV5-4 with TRBJ1-6, with 11 bases matching TRBD1. J gave up 5 bases and V 3 bases, and 4 bases lay outside the gene matches. Germline V gene lookup returns CDR1 SGHNT and CDR2 YYREEE (reference sequence). This CDR3 has 16 amino acids. The CDR3 DNA is TGTGCCAGCAGCTGGGACAGGGGGGCGGATAATTCACCCCTCCACTTT. Protein sequence: CASSWDRGADNSPLHF.

The chain links TRBV30 to TRBJ1-5; D perhaps matches TRBD1 (6 bases). Trimming shortened V by 6 bases and J by 0 bases, and 9 bases separated the two germline ends. Looked up from germline, CDR1 is GTSNPN and CDR2 is SVGIG (reference sequence). This CDR3 has 13 amino acids. The CDR3 region has the DNA TGTGCCTGTGGGACATCTAGCAATCAGCCCCAGCATTTT. Translated, it gives CACGTSSNQPQHF.